This T cell receptor (beta chain) was profiled in a study of T-cell reconstitution after alpha-beta-depleted transplantation in children. This clonotype was recorded many times. V was clipped by 3 bases and J by 0 bases, with 9 bases between them. The CDR3 is 15 residues long. The germline V gene has CDR1 LNHDA and CDR2 SQIVND (reference sequence). TCRbeta library preparation incorporated unique molecular identifiers. One entry per CDR3 protein results from TCRdb running MiXCR on the PCR reads. This table holds about 22,000 distinct CDR3 sequences, approximately 10% found once. The sequence was collected from a human donor who donated a stem cell graft to a child with chronic granulomatous disease. This specimen was PBMCs from the stem cell graft donor, taken from the stem cell graft. V usage is TRBV19 and J usage is TRBJ2-1, with D perhaps matching TRBD1 (6 bases). The CDR3 nucleotides read TGTGCCAGTAGTATGGACAGAAGCTCCTACAATGAGCAGTTCTTC. This encodes CASSMDRSSYNEQFF.